These 19 T cell receptor beta chains share one sample of origin, sequenced in a study of blood T cell repertoires in COVID-19. Data came from immunoSEQ multiplex PCR; TCRdb stores just in-frame clones and leaves some out. The data hold approximately 38,000 clones, with roughly 90% observed a single time. The sample was peripheral blood. Source of these receptors: a human donor in a cohort sampled during active COVID-19.

V usage is TRBV4-1 and J usage is TRBJ2-1; 10 positions match TRBD2. The CDR3 extends over 15 amino acids. Germline CDR1 and CDR2: MGHRA and YSYEKL. V trimming: 1 base; J trimming: 7 bases; junction bases outside the gene matches: 4. The CDR3 region has the DNA TGCGCCAGCAGCCAAGGGGTAGCGGGAGGTAATGAGCAGTTCTTC. It codes for CASSQGVAGGNEQFF.

The chain employs TRBV10-1 and TRBJ2-2, with 7 bases identical to TRBD1. Looked up from germline, CDR1 is WNHNN and CDR2 is SYGVQD (reference sequence). The CDR3 is made up of 17 amino acids. V trimming: 2 bases; J trimming: 4 bases; junction bases outside the gene matches: 10. DNA for the CDR3: TGCGCCAGCAGTGAGCCGGGTAGGGGGCTTAGCACCGGGGAGCTGTTTTTT. The encoded protein is CASSEPGRGLSTGELFF.

The J gene is TRBJ2-7, the V gene TRBV28; 13 bases agree with TRBD2. Per the germline V gene, CDR1 is MDHEN and CDR2 is SYDVKM. The CDR3 is 15 residues long. Trimming at V came to 5 bases and at J to 5 bases, leaving 6 bases not matched to a gene. The CDR3 spells CASSPRTSGSDEQYF. DNA for the CDR3: TGTGCCAGCAGTCCACGGACTAGCGGGAGCGACGAGCAGTACTTC.

This chain uses TRBV7-9 with TRBJ1-4; D is undetermined. This CDR3 region has 14 residues. Germline assignment: CDR1 SEHNR and CDR2 FQNEAQ (reference sequence). Trimming removed 6 bases from V and 9 bases from J, with 17 bases in between. CDR3 loop: CASSSSQGPQKLFF. In DNA, the CDR3 is TGTGCCAGCAGTTCTAGCCAAGGTCCTCAAAAACTGTTTTTT. Full variable domain (rest looked up from reference TRBV7-9 and TRBJ1-4): DTGVSQNPRHKITKRGQNVTFRCDPISEHNRLYWYRQTLGQGPEFLTYFQNEAQLEKSRLLSDRFSAERPKGSFSTLEIQRTEQGDSAMYLCASSSSQGPQKLFFGSGTQLSVL.

J is TRBJ2-3 and V is TRBV6-4, with 9 bases that match TRBD2. Trimming removed 8 bases from V and 5 bases from J; junction bases left unmatched: 11. Germline V gene sequence: CDR1 MRHNA, CDR2 SNTAGT. The CDR3 runs 15 residues. The chain's CDR3 is CASRPSSGVGDTQYF. CDR3 nucleotide sequence: TGTGCCAGCCGACCTTCTAGCGGGGTTGGAGATACGCAGTATTTT.

The chain combines TRBV28 with TRBJ1-5, with D unresolved. Deletions cut 2 bases from V and 3 bases from J, with 5 bases between. This CDR3 is 13 amino acids long. Per the germline V gene, CDR1 is MDHEN and CDR2 is SYDVKM. The CDR3 loop reads CASSLVLNQPQHF. CDR3 sequence (DNA): TGTGCCAGCAGTTTAGTCCTCAATCAGCCCCAGCATTTT.

The V and J genes are TRBV29-1 and TRBJ2-7; a possible D gene is TRBD2 (5 bases). V dropped 4 bases and J dropped 0 bases, with 10 bases sitting between them. The CDR3 is 13 amino acids. Germline CDR1 and CDR2: SQVTM and ANQGSEA. CDR3 region: CSVVQADSYEQYF. CDR3 coding DNA: TGCAGCGTTGTCCAAGCGGACTCCTACGAGCAGTACTTC.

This chain joins TRBV6-6 and TRBJ2-1; D unresolved. CDR3 length equals 13 residues. The germline V and J ends were trimmed by 6 bases and 6 bases, with 12 bases remaining between them. Germline V gives CDR1 MNHNY, CDR2 SVGAGI (reference sequence). CDR3 sequence: CASRSPRSNEQFF. CDR3 in DNA: TGTGCCAGCAGGTCTCCTAGGTCCAATGAGCAGTTCTTC.

This sequence joins TRBV11-3 and TRBJ1-1; 7 nucleotides align to TRBD1. CDR3 length equals 13 residues. V gave up 4 bases and J gave up 4 bases; unmatched junction bases: 3. In germline, CDR1 is SGHNT, CDR2 YENEEA. Here the CDR3 DNA reads TGTGCCAGCAGCTCCGACAGGGCCACTGAAGCTTTCTTT. This encodes CASSSDRATEAFF.

The chain couples TRBV9 to TRBJ2-1; TRBD2 matches 10 bases. Germline assignment: CDR1 SGDLS and CDR2 YYNGEE. With V trimmed by 2 bases and J by 8 bases, 13 bases remained unmatched. The CDR3 length is 17 residues. The CDR3 sequence: CASSVGMGLALEHEQFF. Here the CDR3 DNA reads TGTGCCAGCAGCGTGGGGATGGGACTAGCGCTTGAACATGAGCAGTTCTTC.

V and J are TRBV6-2 or TRBV6-3 and TRBJ2-5; possible D gene TRBD2, 6 bases. CDR1 is MNHEY, CDR2 SVGEGT, per germline. The CDR3 contains 18 residues. Deletions cut 0 bases from V and 0 bases from J, with 17 bases between. DNA of the CDR3: TGTGCCAGCAGTTACTCGCGAGGGTCTAGCGCCTACCAAGAGACCCAGTACTTC. Translation gives CASSYSRGSSAYQETQYF.

This chain links TRBV6-5 with TRBJ1-1, with D possibly being TRBD1 (6 bases). Germline CDR1 and CDR2: MNHEY and SVGAGI. The CDR3 runs 14 residues. V was cut by 6 bases and J by 6 bases, with 17 bases left in between. CDR3 protein: CASSKGQTLSEAFF. DNA for the CDR3: TGTGCCAGCAGCAAAGGACAGACTCTCTCTGAAGCTTTCTTT.

This rearrangement joins TRBV15 to TRBJ2-5; 9 bases align to TRBD1. The CDR3 is made up of 16 amino acids. Germline CDR1 LNHNV, CDR2 YYDKDF (reference sequence). J lost 5 bases, V lost 2 bases, and 9 bases had no gene match. The chain's CDR3 is CATSRKPGQGYETQYF. In nucleotides, the CDR3 is TGTGCCACCAGCAGAAAACCGGGACAGGGTTATGAGACCCAGTACTTC.

The table lists this clone with a count of one. The chain combines TRBV12-5 with TRBJ2-5; TRBD2 matches 8 bases. V gave up 5 bases and J gave up 2 bases; unmatched junction bases: 4. The CDR3 length is 14 residues. The germline V gene encodes CDR1 LGHNT and CDR2 FRNRAP. CDR3 DNA: TGTGCTAGTGGTCGGGGGGGGAAACAAGAGACCCAGTACTTC. This gives the protein CASGRGGKQETQYF.

V gene TRBV28 combines with J gene TRBJ2-1; the match to TRBD2 covers 9 bases. There are 15 residues in the CDR3. Germline CDR1 MDHEN, CDR2 SYDVKM. Trimming removed 7 bases from V and 4 bases from J; junction bases left unmatched: 8. CDR3 amino acids: CASNGGGRVYNEQFF. For the CDR3, the DNA is TGTGCCAGCAATGGAGGCGGGAGGGTTTACAATGAGCAGTTCTTC.

V and J are TRBV11-2 and TRBJ2-2; the match to TRBD1 covers 9 bases. The CDR3 length is 17 residues. Per germline, CDR1 SGHAT and CDR2 FQNNGV. The V segment lost 5 bases and the J segment 6 bases; nucleotides outside the gene matches: 13. CDR3 loop: CASSGSMGQGNPGELFF. CDR3 nucleotide sequence: TGTGCCAGCAGCGGATCGATGGGACAGGGAAACCCCGGGGAGCTGTTTTTT.

The CDR3 is CASASREGGQGEKLFF. The CDR3 DNA follows: TGTGCCAGTGCATCGAGGGAAGGGGGTCAGGGAGAAAAACTGTTTTTT. This sequence joins TRBV28 and TRBJ1-4; maybe TRBD1 (6 bases). V dropped 9 bases and J dropped 8 bases, with 25 bases sitting between them. CDR3 length equals 16 residues. Germline V CDR1 and CDR2: MDHEN, SYDVKM.

The CDR3 bases are TGTGCCAGCAGCCAAGATCAGACAGGGGGCAATCGGGGCTACACCTTC. Protein sequence: CASSQDQTGGNRGYTF. The chain couples TRBV4-2 to TRBJ1-2; 10 bases fit TRBD1. This CDR3 contains 16 residues. From germline, CDR1 is LGHNA and CDR2 YNFKEQ. V gave up 0 bases and J gave up 8 bases; unmatched junction bases: 9.

V is TRBV6-5 and J is TRBJ2-7, with 7 bases matching TRBD1. The CDR3 sequence is 15 residues long. V lost 0 bases and J lost 4; bases outside the gene matches: 6. From germline, CDR1 is MNHEY and CDR2 SVGAGI. In DNA, the CDR3 is TGTGCCAGCAGTTACTCGAACAGGGGTCGTTACGAGCAGTACTTC. Translation gives CASSYSNRGRYEQYF.